The next 29 T cell receptor beta chains were all read from a single sample in a study of blood T cell repertoires in COVID-19. Data came from immunoSEQ multiplex PCR; TCRdb stores just in-frame clones and leaves some out. The sample carries about 93,000 clones, about nine tenths recorded once. The sequenced sample consisted of peripheral blood. The receptors derive from a human donor with active COVID-19. The donor label of this sample is uncertain.

The chain links TRBV5-1 to TRBJ2-2, with 10 bases lining up with TRBD1. The CDR3 length is 14 residues. Germline V gene lookup returns CDR1 SGHRS and CDR2 YFSETQ. Unmatched junction bases numbered 3, after V lost 4 bases and J lost 6 bases. The DNA of the CDR3 is TGCGCCAGCAGCCTCGACAGGGGGCCCGGGGAGCTGTTTTTT. Its protein product is CASSLDRGPGELFF.

The chain links TRBV9 to TRBJ2-7; tentatively, D is TRBD1 (6 bases). The CDR3 totals 14 residues. Trimming removed 4 bases at V and 3 bases at J, with 14 bases between. From germline, CDR1 is SGDLS and CDR2 YYNGEE. The CDR3 DNA follows: TGTGCCAGCAGCCCGACAGGTTTGGGCTACGAGCAGTACTTC. Residues: CASSPTGLGYEQYF.

This sequence joins TRBV28 and TRBJ1-3; a weak D match, TRBD1 (6 bases). The ends were cut back, 5 bases at V and 0 bases at J, with 11 bases in the middle. The CDR3 totals 15 residues. Germline assignment: CDR1 MDHEN and CDR2 SYDVKM. CDR3 in amino acids: CASSLSGVSGNTIYF. CDR3 nucleotide sequence: TGTGCCAGCAGTCTTTCAGGGGTCTCTGGAAACACCATATATTTT.

Only one count was recorded for this clone. The rearrangement uses TRBV7-9 and TRBJ2-5; tentatively, D is TRBD1 (7 bases). With 8 bases removed from V and 5 bases from J, the gap between germline ends came to 15 bases. CDR3 size: 13 residues. The V gene's germline CDR1 is SEHNR and CDR2 FQNEAQ (reference sequence). For the CDR3, the DNA is TGTGCCAGCCAGGGGGGAGGAGCGGAGACCCAGTACTTC. Protein: CASQGGGAETQYF.

The V and J genes are TRBV27 and TRBJ1-1; 10 bases agree with TRBD1. V gave up 3 bases and J gave up 6 bases; unmatched junction bases: 10. The CDR3 sequence is 16 residues long. The germline V gene encodes CDR1 MNHEY and CDR2 SMNVEV (reference sequence). CDR3 in DNA: TGTGCCAGCAGTTTCGTCCTTCCCGGACAGGGGGCTGAAGCTTTCTTT. It is translated as CASSFVLPGQGAEAFF.

The rearrangement uses TRBV27 and TRBJ2-7, with 10 bases aligning to TRBD1. The junction had 6 bases not matched to a gene; V was cut back by 8 bases and J by 5 bases. Germline CDR1 MNHEY, CDR2 SMNVEV (reference sequence). The CDR3 is made up of 13 amino acids. CDR3 protein: CASRRTGGDEQYF. The CDR3 DNA is TGTGCCAGCCGGCGGACAGGGGGAGACGAGCAGTACTTC.

V usage is TRBV4-3 and J usage is TRBJ1-4, with 9 bases matching TRBD1. This CDR3 contains 15 residues. Germline CDR1 reads LGHNA; CDR2 reads YSLEER. V lost 1 base and J lost 7; bases outside the gene matches: 4. In nucleotides, the CDR3 is TGCGCCAGCAGCCAAGGGACAGGGGAGGGTGAAAAACTGTTTTTT. Residues: CASSQGTGEGEKLFF.

The chain couples TRBV27 to TRBJ1-5; D not certain. The CDR3 is 13 amino acids. Trimming pared 3 bases from V and 0 bases from J, leaving 3 bases between. Looked up from germline, CDR1 is MNHEY and CDR2 is SMNVEV (reference sequence). The CDR3 bases are TGTGCCAGCAGTTTCTATAGCAATCAGCCCCAGCATTTT. This codes for CASSFYSNQPQHF.

The chain employs TRBV4-2 and TRBJ2-1; possibly TRBD2 for D (6 bases). This CDR3 contains 19 residues. V shed 0 bases and J shed 1 base, with 19 bases lying between them. Germline loops: CDR1 LGHNA, CDR2 YNFKEQ. For the CDR3, the DNA is TGTGCCAGCAGCCAAGAAACAGGAGGGTGGTCGTGGTCCTACAATGAGCAGTTCTTC. Amino acid sequence: CASSQETGGWSWSYNEQFF.

V and J are TRBV5-6 and TRBJ2-5; 8 nucleotides align to TRBD1. The V segment lost 1 base and the J segment 5 bases; nucleotides outside the gene matches: 1. The CDR3 extends over 13 amino acids. The germline V gene encodes CDR1 SGHDT and CDR2 YYEEEE. CDR3 sequence (DNA): TGTGCCAGCAGCTTGCAGGGGGCTGAGACCCAGTACTTC. Residues: CASSLQGAETQYF.

The chain uses TRBV7-8 and TRBJ1-4, with 7 positions matching TRBD1. The germline CDR1 and CDR2 sequences are SGHVS and FQNEAQ. V dropped 1 base and J dropped 8; count of bases not matched to a gene: 7. The CDR3 consists of 15 residues. This chain's CDR3 is CASSLGIEQGEKLFF. CDR3 nucleotide sequence: TGTGCCAGCAGCTTAGGGATCGAACAGGGGGAAAAACTGTTTTTT.

The CDR3: CASSRTRVGTGELFF. Here the CDR3 DNA reads TGTGCCAGCAGTCGCACCAGGGTTGGCACCGGGGAGCTGTTTTTT. V and J are TRBV6-5 and TRBJ2-2, with D perhaps matching TRBD1 (5 bases). V lost 5 bases and J 4 bases, leaving 14 bases between the germline ends. Germline V gene lookup returns CDR1 MNHEY and CDR2 SVGAGI. The CDR3 sequence is 15 residues long.

This sequence joins TRBV25-1 and TRBJ2-7, with 9 bases lining up with TRBD1. After removal of 3 bases from V and 12 bases from J, the junction contained 3 bases not matched to a gene. Germline CDR1 and CDR2: MGHDK and SYGVNS. CDR3 size: 11 residues. The CDR3 protein is CASSEGTGPYF. The CDR3 bases are TGTGCCAGCAGTGAGGGGACAGGGCCGTACTTC.

The V call is TRBV5-1, the J call TRBJ1-2; TRBD1 matches 9 bases. J was trimmed by 5 bases and V by 4 bases; bases with no gene match: 12. Looked up from germline, CDR1 is SGHRS and CDR2 is YFSETQ. There are 16 residues in the CDR3. The CDR3 DNA reads as TGCGCCAGCAGCCCAAGGACGGGACAGGGTAGTTATGGCTACACCTTC. It is translated as CASSPRTGQGSYGYTF. Filled out from reference TRBV5-1 and TRBJ1-2, the complete variable domain reads KAGVTQTPRYLIKTRGQQVTLSCSPISGHRSVSWYQQTPGQGLQFLFEYFSETQRNKGNFPGRFSGRQFSNSRSEMNVSTLELGDSALYLCASSPRTGQGSYGYTFGSGTRLTVV.

The chain carries TRBV5-1 and TRBJ1-1, with 8 bases aligning to TRBD1. Germline V lookup: CDR1 SGHRS, CDR2 YFSETQ. The ends lost 0 bases at V and 6 bases at J; junction bases unmatched: 16. This CDR3 has 18 amino acids. The CDR3 spells CASSLGPQRQGRFPEAFF. The CDR3 DNA reads TGCGCCAGCAGCTTGGGCCCCCAGAGACAGGGGAGGTTCCCTGAAGCTTTCTTT.

The chain employs TRBV7-2 and TRBJ2-1; 8 bases align to TRBD2. Trimming cost V 6 bases and J 3 bases; bases outside gene matches: 7. Germline V gene sequence: CDR1 SGHTA, CDR2 FQGNSA. The CDR3 spans 15 residues. The CDR3 is CASSPSGTSYNEQFF. The CDR3 nucleotides read TGTGCCAGCAGTCCAAGTGGGACTAGCTACAATGAGCAGTTCTTC.

The chain carries TRBV6-2 or TRBV6-3 and TRBJ1-2, with D unresolved. The CDR3 loop spans 12 amino acids. Deletions cut 2 bases from V and 6 bases from J, with 7 bases between. CDR1 MNHEY and CDR2 SVGEGT come from the germline V gene. CDR3: CASSYEGDGYTF. Written as DNA, the CDR3 is TGTGCCAGCAGTTACGAGGGTGATGGCTACACCTTC.

In its sample, this clone was seen a few times. This chain links TRBV27 with TRBJ1-4, with D possibly being TRBD1 (6 bases). V lost 3 bases to trimming and J lost 2 bases, with 25 bases between them. Germline assignment: CDR1 MNHEY and CDR2 SMNVEV (reference sequence). This CDR3 spans 20 amino acids. The CDR3 is CASSFYPQGKEGGTNEKLFF. CDR3 coding DNA: TGTGCCAGCAGTTTTTACCCACAGGGCAAGGAGGGGGGGACTAATGAAAAACTGTTTTTT. The entire variable domain, with the rest obtained from reference TRBV27 and TRBJ1-4, is as follows: EAQVTQNPRYLITVTGKKLTVTCSQNMNHEYMSWYRQDPGLGLRQIYYSMNVEVTDKGDVPEGYKVSRKEKRNFPLILESPSPNQTSLYFCASSFYPQGKEGGTNEKLFFGSGTQLSVL.

This chain joins TRBV27 and TRBJ1-5; no firm D call. This CDR3 is built from 15 residues. Germline values: CDR1 MNHEY, CDR2 SMNVEV (reference sequence). V gave up 1 base and J gave up 6 bases, with 13 bases separating them. CDR3 DNA sequence: TGTGCCAGCAGTTTATTGGGGAGAGGATTTCAGCCCCAGCATTTT. Translation: CASSLLGRGFQPQHF.

This rearrangement joins TRBV5-1 to TRBJ1-2; possibly TRBD1 for D (5 bases). This CDR3 spans 16 amino acids. In germline, CDR1 is SGHRS, CDR2 YFSETQ. The germline V and J ends were trimmed by 4 bases and 0 bases, with 16 bases remaining between them. The CDR3 reads CASSIPDSPTNYGYTF. The CDR3 DNA is TGCGCCAGCAGCATACCCGACAGTCCCACTAACTATGGCTACACCTTC. The full variable domain, with the rest looked up from reference TRBV5-1 and TRBJ1-2, is KAGVTQTPRYLIKTRGQQVTLSCSPISGHRSVSWYQQTPGQGLQFLFEYFSETQRNKGNFPGRFSGRQFSNSRSEMNVSTLELGDSALYLCASSIPDSPTNYGYTFGSGTRLTVV.

This chain links TRBV11-3 with TRBJ2-3; possible D gene TRBD2, 5 bases. Germline V CDR1 and CDR2: SGHNT, YENEEA. The germline V and J ends were trimmed by 4 bases and 6 bases, with 14 bases remaining between them. CDR3 length: 14 amino acids. The DNA for the CDR3 is TGTGCCAGCAGCTCGGGGTCCCGACGGGATACGCAGTATTTT. This gives the protein CASSSGSRRDTQYF.

This chain joins TRBV4-2 and TRBJ1-6, with 10 positions matching TRBD1. This CDR3 is 16 amino acids long. V lost 4 bases to trimming and J lost 0 bases; unmatched junction nucleotides: 0. From germline, CDR1 is LGHNA and CDR2 YNFKEQ. The DNA of the CDR3 is TGTGCCAGCAGCCGGGACAGGGGCTCCTATAATTCACCCCTCCACTTT. Its translation: CASSRDRGSYNSPLHF.

The chain recombines TRBV30 with TRBJ1-2; weak D call: TRBD1 (5 bases). CDR1 is GTSNPN, CDR2 SVGIG, per germline (reference sequence). Trimming took off 7 bases at V and 6 bases at J, with 12 bases between the two ends. This CDR3 spans 11 amino acids. The CDR3 DNA sequence: TGTGCCTTGAGAGGGGCGGATGGCTACACCTTC. The encoded protein is CALRGADGYTF.

CDR3 bases: TGCGCCAGCAGCCAAGACAGGGGGCTTAGAAACACCATATATTTT. This codes for CASSQDRGLRNTIYF. V is TRBV4-3 and J is TRBJ1-3, with 8 bases matching TRBD1. Trimming took 0 bases from V and 5 from J; bases not matched to a gene: 3. The CDR3 loop spans 15 amino acids. The germline V gene has CDR1 LGHNA and CDR2 YSLEER.

The V gene is TRBV27, the J gene TRBJ1-2, with TRBD1 identical over 8 bases. The CDR3 has 18 residues. Germline V gene sequence: CDR1 MNHEY, CDR2 SMNVEV (reference sequence). J gave up 0 bases and V 0 bases, and 9 bases lay outside the gene matches. The CDR3 reads CASSLSWTGSRPNYGYTF. The CDR3 DNA follows: TGTGCCAGCAGTTTATCTTGGACAGGGTCGAGACCTAACTATGGCTACACCTTC.

This chain links TRBV27 with TRBJ2-4, with TRBD1 matching 10 bases. CDR1 and CDR2 from the germline V gene are MNHEY and SMNVEV (reference sequence). J gave up 7 bases and V 4 bases, and 4 bases lay outside the gene matches. CDR3 length equals 14 residues. The CDR3, as DNA: TGTGCCAGCAGTTCCGCGGGACAGGGGAACATTCAGTACTTC. Its translation: CASSSAGQGNIQYF.

The chain carries TRBV11-1 and TRBJ1-2; D may be TRBD1 (6 bases). Germline lookup yields CDR1 SGHAT and CDR2 FQDESV (reference sequence). V lost 2 bases to trimming and J lost 6 bases, with 13 bases between them. This CDR3 comprises 14 residues. This CDR3 reads CASSLFVTGNGYTF. The CDR3 nucleotides read TGTGCCAGCAGCTTATTCGTCACAGGGAATGGCTACACCTTC.

The chain combines TRBV21-1 with TRBJ2-7; the D call in the table, TRBD1, was not verified against the DNA. TRBV21-1 is classified as a pseudogene. This CDR3 is built from 14 residues. CDR3 region: CAPQAGTGAYEQYF. The CDR3 DNA reads TGTGCCCCCCAAGCCGGGACAGGCGCCTACGAGCAGTACTTC.

The chain is built from TRBV27 and TRBJ1-1; a possible D gene is TRBD1 (5 bases). Trimming shortened V by 6 bases and J by 6 bases, and 11 bases separated the two germline ends. Germline CDR1 and CDR2: MNHEY and SMNVEV (reference sequence). The CDR3 runs 12 residues. CDR3 protein: CASRTGSSEAFF. CDR3 nucleotide sequence: TGTGCCAGCAGAACAGGAAGCTCTGAAGCTTTCTTT.